These 7 T cell receptor beta chains originate from one sample sequenced in a study of T-cell memory formation after mild COVID-19. TCRdb itself ran the 5' RACE reads through MiXCR, one entry per CDR3 protein. The sample includes roughly 610,000 distinct CDR3 sequences, around a sixth of them seen just once. Material: PBMCs or a T cell subset sorted from them (not recorded which). The receptor source for this set is an adult woman who had mild COVID-19 (a few samples of this study predate the infection). Cell type and time point are not known.

This rearrangement joins TRBV5-1 to TRBJ1-1; D gene unclear. Germline values: CDR1 SGHRS, CDR2 YFSETQ. V was pared by 1 base and J by 5 bases, with 15 bases between. The length of the CDR3 is 15 residues. The CDR3 DNA reads TGCGCCAGCAGCTTGTCCCCGGGTTCTCAAACTGAAGCTTTCTTT. Encoded protein: CASSLSPGSQTEAFF.

This clonotype was recorded at least ten times. This chain links TRBV20-1 with TRBJ1-5, with D perhaps matching TRBD1 (5 bases). Per germline, CDR1 DFQATT and CDR2 SNEGSKA (reference sequence). V shed 3 bases and J shed 2 bases, with 8 bases lying between them. The CDR3 sequence is 13 residues long. CDR3 in DNA: TGCAGTGCTAGTACGGGACGCAATCAGCCCCAGCATTTT. Amino acids: CSASTGRNQPQHF.

This clonotype has just a few counts. This rearrangement joins TRBV11-2 to TRBJ2-1, with D possibly being TRBD1 (5 bases). The V end was cut by 6 bases, the J end by 6 bases, with 18 bases between. Germline V gene data show CDR1 as SGHAT and CDR2 as FQNNGV. The CDR3 sequence is 15 residues long. CDR3 protein: CASRAPGRVGNEQFF. CDR3 DNA sequence: TGTGCCAGCAGGGCACCGGGCAGGGTGGGCAATGAGCAGTTCTTC.

This clonotype was picked up a small number of times. V usage is TRBV12-3 or TRBV12-4 and J usage is TRBJ2-1; no firm D call. There are 14 residues in the CDR3. The V gene lost 8 bases and the J gene lost 8 bases, with 19 bases spanning the gap. Here the CDR3 reads CASGIGPRIHEQFF. The CDR3 coding sequence is TGTGCCAGCGGTATAGGTCCCAGGATCCATGAGCAGTTCTTC.

This clonotype was observed many times. CDR3 sequence (DNA): TGTGCCAGCAGCCTGGGTCTGAGGGCTTTCTTT. Amino acid sequence: CASSLGLRAFF. The gene calls are TRBV7-9 and TRBJ1-1; D ambiguous. CDR1 is SEHNR and CDR2 is FQNEAQ in the germline V gene (reference sequence). The CDR3 loop spans 11 amino acids. V was cut by 5 bases and J by 11 bases, with 12 bases left in between.

This clonotype was counted a few times. The V gene is TRBV12-3 or TRBV12-4, the J gene TRBJ1-6; the match to TRBD1 covers 10 bases. CDR3 size: 15 residues. The junction had 6 bases not matched to a gene; V was cut back by 6 bases and J by 7 bases. The CDR3: CASRPRTGGNSPLHF. The DNA of the CDR3 is TGTGCCAGCAGGCCTCGGACAGGGGGAAATTCACCCCTCCACTTT.

Concerning this clonotype: One end of the junction does not line up with germline, which may come from a read error. This chain uses TRBV4-1 with TRBJ2-3; D remains unclear. The CDR3 is 12 residues long. Germline CDR1 MGHRA, CDR2 YSYEKL. The CDR3 DNA sequence: TGCGCCAACAGCCAAGGCACAGATACGCAGTATTTT. It encodes CANSQGTDTQYF.